Described below is a single T cell receptor (beta chain) sequence and its context. Its antigen is unknown. TCRdb's copy holds only in-frame clones and misses some; the assay was immunoSEQ multiplex PCR. In the table there are more than 110,000 clones, around 88% of which are singletons. The sample belongs to a study of cytomegalovirus exposure and HLA in healthy donors. Germline assignment: CDR1 MDHEN and CDR2 SYDVKM. CDR3 size: 15 residues. The ends lost 3 bases at V and 5 bases at J; junction bases unmatched: 7. Study results and caveats: Listed as cytomegalovirus-associated were over 150 TCR beta chains. Confirmation in vitro established that a few CMV-associated chains were specific for CMV antigens.

The TCR was taken from a woman in her late teens or twenties in good health and CMV-seropositive. Specimen: PBMCs. V and J are TRBV28 and TRBJ2-4; 7 bases align to TRBD2. The DNA of the CDR3 is TGTGCCAGCAGTTTGAGGCTCGCGGGAGAAAACATTCAGTACTTC. This codes for CASSLRLAGENIQYF.